The clone carrying this T cell receptor (beta chain) was seen only a few times. Its antigen is still unknown. The sample belongs to a study of T cell repertoires in cytomegalovirus infection. As for the study in general: HLA-B-restricted CMV epitopes that are well studied were used alongside recently identified HLA-C-restricted ones. Indicated by public TCR beta signatures were CMV infection and matching HLA type.

Notes on the study in general: HLA-C-restricted CMV-specific TCR beta clonotypes prevailed in the ex vivo response. Cumulative public TCR beta family frequency identified carriers of CMV plus the relevant HLA.

MiXCR was run by TCRdb on the reads, yielding one entry per CDR3 protein. The table includes around 310,000 distinct CDR3 sequences, about 27% detected once. The sequence derives from a human donor in good health (CMV status not recorded). Some clones in this sample may be carry-over from other donors' samples. The sequencing here drew on cultured PBMCs, taken from culture after CMV antigen stimulation.

In DNA form, the CDR3 reads TGTGCCAGCAGTCCGTCCGCGGGAATAGGAGATACGCAGTATTTT. Translated, it gives CASSPSAGIGDTQYF. The chain has TRBV28 and TRBJ2-3; D perhaps matches TRBD2 (6 bases). The CDR3 length is 15 residues. V lost 5 bases, J lost 5 bases, and 17 bases lay in between. Germline CDR1 MDHEN, CDR2 SYDVKM.